Here is one T cell receptor beta chain with its context. The data stem from a study of T cell responses to AZD1222 COVID-19 vaccine. Data came from immunoSEQ multiplex PCR; TCRdb stores just in-frame clones and leaves some out. This table holds more than 70,000 clones, less than 95% found once. This sample comprised peripheral blood, obtained 28 days after the second AZD1222 dose. The receptor was derived from an adult who received the AZD1222 COVID-19 vaccine.

Here the CDR3 reads CASSLYSLSNTGELFF. The CDR3 region has the DNA TGTGCCAGCAGCTTATACAGCCTATCGAACACCGGGGAGCTGTTTTTT. The J gene is TRBJ2-2, the V gene TRBV11-3; no firm D call. From germline, CDR1 is SGHNT and CDR2 YENEEA. CDR3 length equals 16 residues. Trimming pared 2 bases from V and 0 bases from J, leaving 10 bases between.